This TCR beta chain was obtained from a study of T cell responses to AZD1222 COVID-19 vaccine. Overall study findings and caveats: Nearly half of unique spike-specific TCRs reportedly avoided B.1.351 and B.1.1.7 mutated regions.

This clone was detected once. Antigen specificity is unknown. This CDR3 is built from 13 residues. CDR1 and CDR2 (germline): MDHEN, SYDVKM. V dropped 6 bases and J dropped 0 bases, with 8 bases sitting between them. This table comes from immunoSEQ multiplex PCR, and its TCRdb copy is limited to in-frame clones, with some not included. This sample has 150,000 to 200,000 clones, with 75% to 90% found just once. The receptor was isolated from an adult in good health. Specimen: peripheral blood, collected on day 0 of AZD1222 vaccination. This sequence joins TRBV28 and TRBJ1-2; D is unresolved. The CDR3 reads CASRVMANYGYTF. The DNA for the CDR3 is TGTGCCAGCAGGGTTATGGCTAACTATGGCTACACCTTC.